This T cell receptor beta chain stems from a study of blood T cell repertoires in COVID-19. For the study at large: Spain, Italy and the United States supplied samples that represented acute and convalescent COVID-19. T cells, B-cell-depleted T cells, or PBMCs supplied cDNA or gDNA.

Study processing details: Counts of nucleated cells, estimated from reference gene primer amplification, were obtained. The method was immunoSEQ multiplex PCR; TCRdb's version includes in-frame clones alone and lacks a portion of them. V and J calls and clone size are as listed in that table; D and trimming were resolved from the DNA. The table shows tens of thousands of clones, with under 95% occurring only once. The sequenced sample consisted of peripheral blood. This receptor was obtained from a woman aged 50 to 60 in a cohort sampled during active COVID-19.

The CDR3 spells CASTSVGREGMSVGEQYF. CDR3 sequence (DNA): TGTGCCAGCACCTCGGTGGGGCGGGAGGGAATGTCAGTGGGCGAGCAGTACTTC. This chain joins TRBV28 and TRBJ2-7; 9 bases are a match to TRBD2. This CDR3 contains 18 residues. V shed 7 bases, J shed 6 bases, and the junction held 22 bases outside the gene matches. CDR1 is MDHEN and CDR2 is SYDVKM in the germline V gene.